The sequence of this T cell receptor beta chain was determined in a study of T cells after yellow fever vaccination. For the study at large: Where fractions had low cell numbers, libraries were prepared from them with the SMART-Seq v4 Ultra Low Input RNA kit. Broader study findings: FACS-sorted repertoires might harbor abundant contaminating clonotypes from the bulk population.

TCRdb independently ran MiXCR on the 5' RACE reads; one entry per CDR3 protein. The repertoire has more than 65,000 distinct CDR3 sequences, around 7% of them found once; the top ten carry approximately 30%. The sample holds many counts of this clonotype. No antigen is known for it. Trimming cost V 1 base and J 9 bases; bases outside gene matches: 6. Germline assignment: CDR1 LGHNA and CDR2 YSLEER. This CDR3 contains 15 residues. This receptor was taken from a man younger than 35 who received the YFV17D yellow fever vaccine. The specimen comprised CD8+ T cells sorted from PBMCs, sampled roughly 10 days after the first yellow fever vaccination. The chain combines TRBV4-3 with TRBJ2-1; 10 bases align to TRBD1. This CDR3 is CASSQGGTGVSEQFF. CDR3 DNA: TGCGCCAGCAGCCAAGGAGGGACAGGGGTTAGTGAGCAGTTCTTC.